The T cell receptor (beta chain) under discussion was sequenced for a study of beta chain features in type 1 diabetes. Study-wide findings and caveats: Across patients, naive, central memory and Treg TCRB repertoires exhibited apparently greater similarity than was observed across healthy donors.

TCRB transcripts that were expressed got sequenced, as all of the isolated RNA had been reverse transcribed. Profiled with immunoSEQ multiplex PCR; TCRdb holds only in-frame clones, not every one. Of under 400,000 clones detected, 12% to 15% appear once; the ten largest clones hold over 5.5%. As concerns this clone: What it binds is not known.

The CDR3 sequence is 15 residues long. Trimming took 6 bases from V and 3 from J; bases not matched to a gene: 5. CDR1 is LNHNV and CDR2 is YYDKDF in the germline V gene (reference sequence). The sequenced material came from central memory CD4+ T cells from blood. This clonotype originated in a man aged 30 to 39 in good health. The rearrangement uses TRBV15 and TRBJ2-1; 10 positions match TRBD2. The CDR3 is CATSGAGGHYNEQFF. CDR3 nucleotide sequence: TGTGCCACCAGTGGAGCGGGGGGGCACTACAATGAGCAGTTCTTC.